This TCR beta chain was recorded in a study of T cells in Graves' hyperthyroidism and ophthalmopathy. To note about this clonotype: This may arise from a read error, as a much more abundant clone is one base away.

The source material, RNA transcripts, was used to amplify TCR beta CDR3 regions. An initial round of RT-PCR targeting the TCR CDR3 relied on the HTBI primer set. A single record per CDR3 protein comes from TCRdb applying MiXCR to the multiplex PCR reads. The table lists 300,000 to 400,000 distinct CDR3 sequences, about 14% of them singletons. The TCR originated in a young woman with Graves' ophthalmopathy. Sequenced input: blood.

The CDR3 is CASSFSTGSGYEQYF. The CDR3 nucleotides are TGTGCCAGCAGTTTCTCTACCGGGTCAGGTTACGAGCAGTACTTC. V usage is TRBV28 and J usage is TRBJ2-7; no reliable D call. The germline gives CDR1 MDHEN, CDR2 SYDVKM. The CDR3 has 15 amino acids. The V end was cut by 3 bases, the J end by 4 bases, with 16 bases between.